This T cell receptor beta chain emerged from a study of blood T cell repertoires in COVID-19 (dated by TCRdb to the early 2020s). For the wider study: The collaborator samples originated in the United States, Italy and Spain and spanned the acute and convalescent phases of COVID-19. Nearly every sample came with metadata listing a de-identified subject ID, COVID-19 status, age in years and sex. Where HLA class I and class II types were available, the types were taken from metadata supplied by the sample provider, not from assay-based typing. The repertoires were released in a freely available public database meant as a resource for research on the immune response to SARS-CoV-2. The dataset comprised deeply sampled blood TCRbeta repertoires from subjects exposed to, actively infected with, or recovered from COVID-19. Samples were obtained from the ongoing ImmuneRACE study (first 160 participants) and from about 1,300 subjects provided by 6 global collaborators. The prospective study material was composed of cDNA or gDNA derived from T cells, B-cell-depleted T cells, or PBMCs.

TCRbeta CDR3 regions were amplified from genomic DNA using the immunoSEQ Assay, a bias-controlled multiplex PCR. The authors' analysis ran thus. The number of nucleated cells in each sample was estimated by amplification of reference gene primers within the assay. To quantify the absolute abundance of each unique TCRbeta CDR3 rearrangement, sequence reads were collapsed and filtered. For each sample, productive Simpson clonality was calculated as the square root of Simpson's diversity index across productive rearrangements. As stored in TCRdb, this immuneACCESS dataset retains in-frame rearrangements with V and J assigned. A fraction of the clones does not appear; measured against another copy, unresolved V genes explain less than half of the discrepancy, and the remainder lacks a known reason. V and J calls plus clone size are reproduced from that table; the DNA served to infer D and trimming. This sample is represented by 95,000 to 150,000 clones; about four fifths of them were singletons. Of the sample, 16% is held by the ten largest clones.

What the authors observed across the whole study: The amount of clinical and demographic metadata varied by source and participant and was provided uncurated.

Each collaborating institution followed its own protocols to collect whole blood in K2EDTA tubes. Collaborator samples were shipped for TCRbeta analysis as frozen whole blood, isolated PBMCs, or DNA extracted from either sample type. A word on this clone: Its antigen is unknown. Nothing much larger sits one base from this clone, and base qualities are not available.

CDR1 and CDR2 are drawn from the germline V gene: SGHVS, FQNEAQ. Including cysteine and phenylalanine, the CDR3 has 17 amino acids. Only the CDR3 part of the read is kept: 51 bases, read in frame from the first base. V is pruned by 5 bases and J by 5 bases, leaving 12 bases of the junction without a gene match. The rearranged segments are TRBV7-8 and TRBJ2-3, with 11 bases aligning to TRBD2. Source material: peripheral blood. The receptor comes from a man aged 55 to 69 with active or convalescent COVID-19. The CDR3 protein is CASSLRLAGPLGDTQYF. The nucleotides are TGTGCCAGCAGCCTCCGACTAGCGGGACCCCTCGGAGATACGCAGTATTTT.